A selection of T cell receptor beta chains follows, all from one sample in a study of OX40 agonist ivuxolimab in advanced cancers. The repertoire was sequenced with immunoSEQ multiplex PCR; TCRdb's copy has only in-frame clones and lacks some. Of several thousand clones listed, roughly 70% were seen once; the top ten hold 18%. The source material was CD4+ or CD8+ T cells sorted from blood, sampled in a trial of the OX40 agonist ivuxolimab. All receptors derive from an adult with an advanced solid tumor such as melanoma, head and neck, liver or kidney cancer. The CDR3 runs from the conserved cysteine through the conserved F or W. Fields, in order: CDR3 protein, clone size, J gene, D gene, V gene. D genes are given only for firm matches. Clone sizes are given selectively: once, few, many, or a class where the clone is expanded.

CASSLGGGQGNIQYF	few	TRBJ2-4	.	TRBV11-2
CASSNGGNQPQHF	few	TRBJ1-5	.	TRBV6-6
CASSELAPNQPQHF	medium-sized	TRBJ1-5	.	TRBV6-1
CASSQDPGTTYEQYF	.	TRBJ2-7	.	TRBV4-1
CASSYSQISGNTIYF	.	TRBJ1-3	.	TRBV6-5
CAITGARTDTQYF	.	TRBJ2-3	TRBD1	TRBV6-1
CASSYGGQGYNEQFF	.	TRBJ2-1	TRBD1	TRBV5-5
CASSQDLSGGAKNIQYF	few	TRBJ2-4	.	TRBV4-1
CASKLGGQLEAFF	.	TRBJ1-1	.	TRBV25-1
CASSWTGTMNTEAFF	once	TRBJ1-1	TRBD1	TRBV6-5
CASSVGAGTSRGGEQFF	.	TRBJ2-1	TRBD2	TRBV9
CASSPGTEAFF	.	TRBJ1-1	.	TRBV14
CAWSEQGDEQYF	.	TRBJ2-7	TRBD1	TRBV30
CASSEALLLANYGYTF	.	TRBJ1-2	.	TRBV2
CASSPNRAGEKLFF	.	TRBJ1-4	.	TRBV18
CASSSVLGSYEQYF	.	TRBJ2-7	.	TRBV28
CASSDSSGSYNEQFF	.	TRBJ2-1	.	TRBV6-4
CASNPGSYEQYF	.	TRBJ2-7	.	TRBV9
CASSELSGSYNEQFF	.	TRBJ2-1	.	TRBV6-1
CASSLGSPYTDTQYF	.	TRBJ2-3	.	TRBV7-9
CASREGTGTNYGYTF	once	TRBJ1-2	TRBD1	TRBV2
CASSLELAGLYEQYF	.	TRBJ2-7	TRBD2	TRBV13
CASSFRGLDYEQYF	medium-sized	TRBJ2-7	.	TRBV5-1
CASSLTRQAGTGELFF	.	TRBJ2-2	.	TRBV7-3
CASSYSGGGLGEQYF	.	TRBJ2-7	.	TRBV6-6
CASSLGLAGDTQYF	medium-sized	TRBJ2-3	TRBD2	TRBV5-5
CASSPSTSGRPGANVLTF	.	TRBJ2-6	TRBD2	TRBV9
CASISTGFHEQYF	.	TRBJ2-7	.	TRBV2
CATSSREGRADTQYF	once	TRBJ2-3	TRBD2	TRBV28
CASSLDAPYEQYF	.	TRBJ2-7	.	TRBV5-3
CASSNRDNQPQHF	.	TRBJ1-5	.	TRBV7-2
CASSYTQGVAGNEQFF	.	TRBJ2-1	.	TRBV6-5
CASNDRDNEQFF	few	TRBJ2-1	TRBD1	TRBV27
CASSYSGLSFTDTQYF	.	TRBJ2-3	.	TRBV6-6
CASSLGGRTEETQYF	.	TRBJ2-5	.	TRBV11-2
CASSLYVIAGGPFQDTQYF	.	TRBJ2-3	TRBD2	TRBV5-4
CASSPRNTGELFF	.	TRBJ2-2	.	TRBV27
CASSLPYGYEQYF	.	TRBJ2-7	.	TRBV7-8
CASSNGGVAGAETDTQYF	.	TRBJ2-3	TRBD2	TRBV5-6
CAWSIGASYEQYF	.	TRBJ2-7	.	TRBV30
CASSPDPLIMGTNTGELFF	.	TRBJ2-2	.	TRBV9
CSVEDWSGNAADTQYF	few	TRBJ2-3	.	TRBV29-1
CASSSSRSSSGANVLTF	.	TRBJ2-6	.	TRBV4-3
CASSSTGGNQPQHF	.	TRBJ1-5	TRBD1	TRBV7-9
CASSYSRGSNNEQFF	.	TRBJ2-1	.	TRBV6-5
CASSQTGGVSLISYNEQFF	.	TRBJ2-1	.	TRBV23-1
CASSNGRLTYNEQFF	.	TRBJ2-1	.	TRBV2
CASSDSLADYNEQFF	.	TRBJ2-1	TRBD2	TRBV7-9
CASSEDRAGALIHGYTF	few	TRBJ1-2	.	TRBV2
CASSSILDAGELFF	.	TRBJ2-2	.	TRBV7-8
CASSPVKAYLEQYF	.	TRBJ2-7	.	TRBV6-5
CSAAGVMNTEAFF	.	TRBJ1-1	.	TRBV29-1
CASSWNNDGPSSYNEQFF	.	TRBJ2-1	.	TRBV7-8
CASSPRTGTEQFF	.	TRBJ2-1	.	TRBV4-3
CASSILNQPQHF	.	TRBJ1-5	.	TRBV19
CASSRPDSGDAYEQYF	.	TRBJ2-7	.	TRBV7-2
CASRNTGVNTEAFF	.	TRBJ1-1	TRBD1	TRBV27
CASSQEDKSNQPQHF	.	TRBJ1-5	.	TRBV4-2
CASSPSSGMNTEAFF	few	TRBJ1-1	.	TRBV7-9
CASSKAGGAGDTQYF	few	TRBJ2-3	TRBD2	TRBV6-4